One and the same sample provided the 29 T cell receptor beta chains below, sequenced in a study of control samples from healthy donors and cancer patients. Only in-frame clones appear in the TCRdb table, and some are missing; sequencing was by immunoSEQ multiplex PCR. The sample consists of 120,000 or so clones, almost 95% of them appearing once. The source material was PBMCs. The receptors here all came from a man older than 75 with head and neck cancer.

A single count supports this clone. V is TRBV14 and J is TRBJ2-1, with TRBD2 matching 12 bases. Germline loops: CDR1 SGHDN, CDR2 FVKESK. The CDR3 consists of 18 residues. V lost 0 bases to trimming and J lost 1 base; unmatched junction nucleotides: 4. CDR3 sequence reads: CASSQDPSGGGSYNEQFF. In DNA form, the CDR3 reads TGTGCCAGCAGCCAAGATCCTAGCGGGGGGGGTTCCTACAATGAGCAGTTCTTC.

This rearrangement joins TRBV14 to TRBJ1-2; TRBD1 agrees at 8 bases. With V trimmed by 5 bases and J by 8 bases, 13 bases remained unmatched. The germline V gene encodes CDR1 SGHDN and CDR2 FVKESK. The CDR3 runs to 15 residues. The CDR3 bases are TGTGCCAGCAGCAAAAATATGCAGGGGGCGGGAGGCTACACCTTC. It is translated as CASSKNMQGAGGYTF.

The rearrangement links TRBV29-1 to TRBJ2-1; 10 bases match TRBD1. Germline V gene data show CDR1 as SQVTM and CDR2 as ANQGSEA. The length of the CDR3 is 14 residues. The V and J ends lost 4 bases and 8 bases, in that order; junction bases with no gene match: 8. The CDR3 region is CSVGPGQGRHEQFF. The CDR3 DNA follows: TGCAGCGTTGGGCCGGGACAGGGGAGGCATGAGCAGTTCTTC.

This chain links TRBV6-6 with TRBJ1-2; 7 nucleotides match TRBD1. The germline V gene has CDR1 MNHNY and CDR2 SVGAGI (reference sequence). The V gene end was trimmed by 0 bases and the J gene end by 8 bases; junction bases not matched to a gene: 9. The CDR3 has 15 amino acids. The CDR3 coding sequence is TGTGCCAGCAGTTACTCGACAACCGGGACAGAGGGCTACACCTTC. Protein: CASSYSTTGTEGYTF.

The rearrangement uses TRBV5-1 and TRBJ1-5, with a tentative D call TRBD1 (6 bases). V dropped 2 bases and J dropped 5 bases, with 14 bases sitting between them. Germline lookup yields CDR1 SGHRS and CDR2 YFSETQ. The CDR3 consists of 15 residues. CDR3 nucleotide sequence: TGCGCCAGCAGCTTCAATGGGGGCGGAGATCAGCCCCAGCATTTT. As protein: CASSFNGGGDQPQHF. Combining the CDR3 with reference TRBV5-1 and TRBJ1-5 gives the whole variable domain KAGVTQTPRYLIKTRGQQVTLSCSPISGHRSVSWYQQTPGQGLQFLFEYFSETQRNKGNFPGRFSGRQFSNSRSEMNVSTLELGDSALYLCASSFNGGGDQPQHFGDGTRLSIL.

This chain links TRBV14 with TRBJ1-2; D possibly corresponds to TRBD1 (5 bases). The germline CDR1 and CDR2 sequences are SGHDN and FVKESK. Trimming removed 1 base at V and 1 base at J, with 10 bases between. CDR3 length equals 15 residues. This CDR3 is CASSQVGGHNYGYTF. The CDR3 DNA reads TGTGCCAGCAGCCAAGTGGGCGGACATAACTATGGCTACACCTTC.

As DNA, the CDR3 is TGTGCCACCATTAAATTGGCTACTAGCGGGGAAGAGACCCAGTACTTC. Its translation is CATIKLATSGEETQYF. The chain uses TRBV5-3 and TRBJ2-5; TRBD2 agrees at 10 bases. TRBV5-3 is placed among ORFs of uncertain function. CDR3 length equals 16 residues. V dropped 9 bases and J dropped 3; count of bases not matched to a gene: 14.

This clone was recorded once. This sequence joins TRBV29-1 and TRBJ1-1; possible D gene TRBD1, 5 bases. CDR1 and CDR2 from the germline V gene are SQVTM and ANQGSEA. This CDR3 comprises 14 residues. V shed 7 bases and J shed 3 bases, with 18 bases lying between them. The CDR3 reads CSDGLLGVDTEAFF. CDR3 sequence (DNA): TGCAGCGATGGCCTGTTGGGGGTCGACACTGAAGCTTTCTTT.

This chain connects TRBV5-1 to TRBJ1-1; D is possibly TRBD1 (5 bases). Germline V gene lookup returns CDR1 SGHRS and CDR2 YFSETQ. Trimming took off 3 bases at V and 4 bases at J, with 16 bases between the two ends. CDR3 length: 15 amino acids. CDR3 DNA sequence: TGCGCCAGCAGCTGGGGGGGACGGCCTTTCACTGAAGCTTTCTTT. Translation: CASSWGGRPFTEAFF.

The rearrangement joins TRBV3-1 (or the pseudogene TRBV3-2) to TRBJ1-3; 7 positions agree with TRBD1. Germline CDR1 and CDR2: LGHDT and YNNKEL (reference sequence). Trimming cost V 2 bases and J 4 bases; bases outside gene matches: 14. This CDR3 has 18 residues. The CDR3 nucleotides are TGTGCCAGCAGCCAATTCCCCCCAGCGACAGGGTCAGGAAACACCATATATTTT. This translates into CASSQFPPATGSGNTIYF.

This rearrangement joins TRBV28 to TRBJ1-5; no firm D call. V dropped 6 bases and J dropped 6 bases, with 9 bases sitting between them. The CDR3 extends over 12 amino acids. Per germline, CDR1 MDHEN and CDR2 SYDVKM. The CDR3 bases are TGTGCCAGCAGCACCAGGACTCAGCCCCAGCATTTT. Translated, it gives CASSTRTQPQHF.

V usage is TRBV11-3 and J usage is TRBJ2-5; 8 bases line up with TRBD1. V lost 1 base to trimming and J lost 5 bases; unmatched junction nucleotides: 6. The CDR3 contains 15 residues. CDR1 is SGHNT, CDR2 YENEEA, per germline. The CDR3 reads CASSLGTGYTETQYF. The CDR3 DNA reads TGTGCCAGCAGCTTAGGGACAGGGTATACGGAGACCCAGTACTTC.

The CDR3 region is CASSVDRSGYTF. The CDR3 bases are TGTGCCAGCAGCGTTGACAGGAGCGGCTACACCTTC. This chain links TRBV9 with TRBJ1-2, with D possibly matching TRBD1 (6 bases). Germline CDR1 is SGDLS and CDR2 is YYNGEE. V lost 2 bases, J lost 8 bases, and 10 bases lay in between. This CDR3 comprises 12 residues.

The rearrangement uses TRBV5-1 and TRBJ1-3; weak D call: TRBD1 (5 bases). CDR3 length: 14 residues. The germline V and J ends were trimmed by 4 bases and 4 bases, with 12 bases remaining between them. Germline CDR1 reads SGHRS; CDR2 reads YFSETQ. The CDR3 region has the DNA TGCGCCAGCAGCCCGGGACTATCGGGAAACACCATATATTTT. Encoded protein: CASSPGLSGNTIYF.

The genes are TRBV30 and TRBJ2-4, with 10 nucleotides matching TRBD1. With 2 bases clipped from V and 3 bases from J, the junction kept 1 base outside the gene matches. Germline-derived CDR1 and CDR2 are GTSNPN and SVGIG (reference sequence). The CDR3 runs 14 residues. The CDR3 here is CAWSRTGGKNIQYF. The CDR3 DNA sequence: TGTGCCTGGAGTCGGACAGGGGGCAAAAACATTCAGTACTTC.

This chain uses TRBV29-1 with TRBJ2-3; TRBD1 is a possible D gene (6 bases). CDR1 and CDR2 (germline): SQVTM, ANQGSEA. This CDR3 region has 11 residues. Trimming took 7 bases from V and 6 from J, leaving 11 bases between them. Here the CDR3 reads CSAPRGDTQYF. CDR3 sequence (DNA): TGCAGCGCTCCAAGGGGGGATACGCAGTATTTT.

The chain carries TRBV6-5 and TRBJ1-2; D remains ambiguous. The CDR3 totals 14 residues. Germline V CDR1 and CDR2: MNHEY, SVGAGI. V was pared by 2 bases and J by 2 bases, with 9 bases between. The CDR3 here is CASSYRSENYGYTF. Written as DNA, the CDR3 is TGTGCCAGCAGTTACAGGAGCGAAAACTATGGCTACACCTTC.

The sample holds one count of this clone. The V call is TRBV19, the J call TRBJ2-5; 7 bases fit TRBD1. J lost 1 base, V lost 8 bases, and 4 bases had no gene match. The germline V gene encodes CDR1 LNHDA and CDR2 SQIVND (reference sequence). This CDR3 is 13 amino acids long. The CDR3 loop is CASWGQPQETQYF. The DNA of the CDR3 is TGTGCCAGTTGGGGACAGCCCCAAGAGACCCAGTACTTC.

The CDR3 loop is CASSPAGRETGELFF. For the CDR3, the DNA is TGTGCCAGCAGCCCAGCGGGAAGGGAGACCGGGGAGCTGTTTTTT. The chain links TRBV5-4 to TRBJ2-2, with 7 bases fitting TRBD2. V gave up 4 bases and J gave up 5 bases; unmatched junction bases: 8. CDR1 is SGHNT, CDR2 YYREEE, per germline (reference sequence). This CDR3 is 15 amino acids long.

This clone appeared once. This sequence joins TRBV4-3 and TRBJ1-1; D not resolved. V was cut by 0 bases and J by 9 bases, with 14 bases left in between. CDR3 length equals 14 residues. Per the germline V gene, CDR1 is LGHNA and CDR2 is YSLEER. The CDR3 sequence: CASSQERGGLKAFF. In DNA, the CDR3 is TGCGCCAGCAGCCAAGAACGCGGTGGACTCAAAGCTTTCTTT.

A single count supports this clone. The CDR3 DNA sequence: TGTGCCAGCAGTTTGGCCTTCTCTAGCACAGATACGCAGTATTTT. It codes for CASSLAFSSTDTQYF. The genes are TRBV2 and TRBJ2-3; no definite D call. With 5 bases removed from V and 0 bases from J, the gap between germline ends came to 12 bases. The germline V gene encodes CDR1 SNHLY and CDR2 FYNNEI. This CDR3 comprises 15 residues.

The J gene is TRBJ2-7, the V gene TRBV30, with TRBD2 matching over 11 bases. Trimming removed 6 bases from V and 2 bases from J; junction bases left unmatched: 6. In germline, CDR1 is GTSNPN, CDR2 SVGIG (reference sequence). The CDR3 spans 14 residues. In DNA, the CDR3 is TGTGCCTGCACTAGCGGGGGCTTCACCTACGAGCAGTACTTC. This gives the protein CACTSGGFTYEQYF.

This chain connects TRBV19 to TRBJ1-1; the D is unclear. The germline CDR1 and CDR2 sequences are LNHDA and SQIVND (reference sequence). The CDR3 spans 13 residues. V lost 5 bases and J lost 1, with 8 bases in between. CDR3 amino acids: CASSSRRNTEAFF. The CDR3 DNA reads as TGTGCCAGTAGTTCTCGACGGAACACTGAAGCTTTCTTT.

As DNA, the CDR3 is TGTGCCAGCAGCGTACTACAGGCGAACACCGGGGAGCTGTTTTTT. Protein sequence: CASSVLQANTGELFF. This sequence joins TRBV9 and TRBJ2-2; D perhaps matches TRBD1 (5 bases). The germline V and J ends were trimmed by 1 base and 0 bases, with 7 bases remaining between them. CDR1 and CDR2 (germline): SGDLS, YYNGEE. CDR3 length equals 15 residues.

CDR3 in DNA: TGCGCCAGCAGCTTGATCTTTGCCAGTAACTATGGCTACACCTTC. Translating gives CASSLIFASNYGYTF. The chain uses TRBV5-1 and TRBJ1-2; D uncertain. The CDR3 contains 15 residues. CDR1 SGHRS and CDR2 YFSETQ come from the germline V gene. V was cut by 1 base and J by 1 base, with 11 bases left in between.

The V call is TRBV9, the J call TRBJ1-2; maybe TRBD1 (6 bases). Trimming stripped 3 bases from V and 3 bases from J, with 21 bases between. The germline V gene has CDR1 SGDLS and CDR2 YYNGEE. This CDR3 region has 17 residues. CDR3 DNA sequence: TGTGCCAGCAGCGGCACCTATCAACAGGGATTGGACTATGGCTACACCTTC. Its translation is CASSGTYQQGLDYGYTF.

CDR3 DNA sequence: TGTGCCAGCAGCCTTGGGGGGGGGCGCAGAGATACGCAGTATTTT. The encoded protein is CASSLGGGRRDTQYF. The V gene is TRBV7-2, the J gene TRBJ2-3; tentative D call: TRBD2 (7 bases). V shed 5 bases and J shed 5 bases, with 17 bases lying between them. The germline CDR1 and CDR2 sequences are SGHTA and FQGNSA. This CDR3 region has 15 residues.

This rearrangement joins TRBV6-4 to TRBJ2-2; D perhaps matches TRBD2 (7 bases). Per the germline V gene, CDR1 is MRHNA and CDR2 is SNTAGT. Trimming left V 3 bases short and J 2 bases short, with 22 bases between. The CDR3 length is 19 residues. The CDR3 nucleotides are TGTGCCAGCAGTGATGTCGGGCGGGGGCCAGAACAAAACACCGGGGAGCTGTTTTTT. This sequence encodes CASSDVGRGPEQNTGELFF.

V usage is TRBV28 and J usage is TRBJ2-1; 8 bases are shared with TRBD2. The V segment lost 5 bases and the J segment 16 bases; nucleotides outside the gene matches: 16. CDR3 length equals 14 residues. Germline V CDR1 and CDR2: MDHEN, SYDVKM. CDR3: CASSLTSEGGVSFF. The CDR3 DNA follows: TGTGCCAGCAGTCTGACTAGCGAGGGTGGTGTAAGTTTCTTC.